This T cell receptor (beta chain) was captured by sequencing in a study of T cell responses to AZD1222 COVID-19 vaccine. This clone was found once. In germline, CDR1 is SNHLY, CDR2 FYNNEI. This CDR3 contains 14 residues. Trimming took 3 bases from V and 1 from J, leaving 10 bases between them. Profiled with immunoSEQ multiplex PCR; TCRdb holds only in-frame clones, not every one. The sample lists about 160,000 clones, around 93% occurring once. The clonotype originates from an adult in good health. This specimen was peripheral blood, taken on day 0 of AZD1222 vaccination. The chain carries TRBV2 and TRBJ2-7, with D perhaps TRBD2 (6 bases). CDR3 loop: CASSEGRGSYEQYF. The DNA for the CDR3 is TGTGCCAGCAGTGAGGGGCGGGGTTCCTACGAGCAGTACTTC. The variable domain in full, completed from reference TRBV2 and TRBJ2-7, reads EPEVTQTPSHQVTQMGQEVILRCVPISNHLYFYWYRQILGQKVEFLVSFYNNEISEKSEIFDDQFSVERPDGSNFTLKIRSTKLEDSAMYFCASSEGRGSYEQYFGPGTRLTVT.